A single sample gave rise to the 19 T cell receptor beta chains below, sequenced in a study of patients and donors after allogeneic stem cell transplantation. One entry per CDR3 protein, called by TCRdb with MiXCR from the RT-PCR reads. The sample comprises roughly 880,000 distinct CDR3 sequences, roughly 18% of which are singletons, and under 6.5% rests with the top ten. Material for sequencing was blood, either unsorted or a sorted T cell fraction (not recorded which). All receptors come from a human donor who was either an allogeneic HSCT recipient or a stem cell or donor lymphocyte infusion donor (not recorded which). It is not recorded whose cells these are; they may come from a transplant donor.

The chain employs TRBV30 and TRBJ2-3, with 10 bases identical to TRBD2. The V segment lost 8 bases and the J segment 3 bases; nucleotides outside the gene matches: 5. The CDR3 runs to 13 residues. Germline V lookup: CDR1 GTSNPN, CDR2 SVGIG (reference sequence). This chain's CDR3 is CARASGRTDTQYF. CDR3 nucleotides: TGTGCCAGAGCTAGCGGGAGAACAGATACGCAGTATTTT.

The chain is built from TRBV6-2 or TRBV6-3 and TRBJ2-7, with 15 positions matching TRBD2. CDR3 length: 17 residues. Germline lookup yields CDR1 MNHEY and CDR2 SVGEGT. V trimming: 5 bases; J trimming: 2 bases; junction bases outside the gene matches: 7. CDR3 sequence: CASSLPGLAGGPYEQYF. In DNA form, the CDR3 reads TGTGCCAGCAGTCTACCGGGACTAGCGGGGGGACCCTACGAGCAGTACTTC.

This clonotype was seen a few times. This chain's CDR3 is CASSLAIDYGYTF. The CDR3 bases are TGTGCCAGCAGCTTAGCGATCGACTATGGCTACACCTTC. This chain joins TRBV11-1 and TRBJ1-2, with D hard to call. Deletions cut 0 bases from V and 3 bases from J, with 5 bases between. The CDR3 runs 13 residues. CDR1 and CDR2 (germline): SGHAT, FQDESV (reference sequence).

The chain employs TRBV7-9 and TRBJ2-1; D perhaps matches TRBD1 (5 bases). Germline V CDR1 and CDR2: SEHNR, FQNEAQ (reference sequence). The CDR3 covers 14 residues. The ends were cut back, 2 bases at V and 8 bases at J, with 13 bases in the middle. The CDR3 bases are TGTGCCAGCAGCTTAACCTTCGTAGGGGATGAGCAGTTCTTC. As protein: CASSLTFVGDEQFF.

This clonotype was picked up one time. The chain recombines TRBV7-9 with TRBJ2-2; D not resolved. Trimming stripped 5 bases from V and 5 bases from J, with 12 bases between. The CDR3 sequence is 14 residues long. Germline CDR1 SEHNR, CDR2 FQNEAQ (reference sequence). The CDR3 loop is CASSPVLVTGELFF. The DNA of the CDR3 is TGTGCCAGCAGCCCTGTTTTGGTTACCGGGGAGCTGTTTTTT.

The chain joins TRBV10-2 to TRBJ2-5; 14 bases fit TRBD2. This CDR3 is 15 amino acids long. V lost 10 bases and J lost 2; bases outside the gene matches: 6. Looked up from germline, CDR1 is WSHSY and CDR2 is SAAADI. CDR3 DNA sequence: TGCGCCACCGGGACTAGCGGGGGCCCTCAAGAGACCCAGTACTTC. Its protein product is CATGTSGGPQETQYF.

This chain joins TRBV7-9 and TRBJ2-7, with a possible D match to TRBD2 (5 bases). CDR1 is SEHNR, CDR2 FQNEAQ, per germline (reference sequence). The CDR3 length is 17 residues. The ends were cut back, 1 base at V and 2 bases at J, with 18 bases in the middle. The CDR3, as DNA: TGTGCCAGCAGCTTAGGGGCCGGGGAGCTTAGAACCTACGAGCAGTACTTC. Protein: CASSLGAGELRTYEQYF. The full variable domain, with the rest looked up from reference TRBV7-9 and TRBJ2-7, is DTGVSQNPRHKITKRGQNVTFRCDPISEHNRLYWYRQTLGQGPEFLTYFQNEAQLEKSRLLSDRFSAERPKGSFSTLEIQRTEQGDSAMYLCASSLGAGELRTYEQYFGPGTRLTVT.

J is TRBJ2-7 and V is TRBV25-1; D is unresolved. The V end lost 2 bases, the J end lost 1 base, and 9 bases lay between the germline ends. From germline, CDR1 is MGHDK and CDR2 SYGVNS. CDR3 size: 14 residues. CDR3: CASSEAGKSYEQYF. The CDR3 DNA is TGTGCCAGCAGTGAAGCCGGCAAATCCTACGAGCAGTACTTC.

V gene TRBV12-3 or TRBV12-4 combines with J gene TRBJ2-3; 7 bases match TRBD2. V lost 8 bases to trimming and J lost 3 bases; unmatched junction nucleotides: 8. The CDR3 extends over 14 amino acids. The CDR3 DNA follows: TGTGCCAGCGGGGGAGGGAGAGGGACAGATACGCAGTATTTT. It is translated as CASGGGRGTDTQYF.

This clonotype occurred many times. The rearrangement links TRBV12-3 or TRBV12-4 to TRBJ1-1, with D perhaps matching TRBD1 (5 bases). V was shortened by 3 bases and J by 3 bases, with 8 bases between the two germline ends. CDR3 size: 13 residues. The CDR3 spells CASSFLGDTEAFF. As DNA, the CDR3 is TGTGCCAGCAGTTTCCTAGGGGACACTGAAGCTTTCTTT.

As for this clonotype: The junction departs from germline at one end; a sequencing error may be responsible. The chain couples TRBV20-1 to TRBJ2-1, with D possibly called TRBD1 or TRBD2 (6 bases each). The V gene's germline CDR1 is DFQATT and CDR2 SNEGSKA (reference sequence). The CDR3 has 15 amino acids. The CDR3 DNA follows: TGCAGTGCTCCCCCTATGGGGGGCCTACCTGAAAATTTTAGATTC. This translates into CSAPPMGGLPENFRF.

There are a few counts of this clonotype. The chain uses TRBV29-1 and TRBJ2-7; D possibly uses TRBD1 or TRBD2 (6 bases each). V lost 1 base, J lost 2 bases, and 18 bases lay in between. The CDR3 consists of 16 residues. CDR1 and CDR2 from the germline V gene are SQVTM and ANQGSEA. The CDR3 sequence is CSVEAMSRGGPYEQYF. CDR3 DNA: TGCAGCGTTGAAGCTATGAGCAGGGGAGGCCCCTACGAGCAGTACTTC.

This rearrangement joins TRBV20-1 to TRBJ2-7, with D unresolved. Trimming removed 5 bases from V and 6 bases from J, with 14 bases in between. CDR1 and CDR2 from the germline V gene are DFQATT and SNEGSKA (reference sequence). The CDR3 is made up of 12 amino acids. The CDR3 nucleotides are TGCAGTGCTTCCGGGTTTTCAGGCGAGCAGTACTTC. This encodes CSASGFSGEQYF.

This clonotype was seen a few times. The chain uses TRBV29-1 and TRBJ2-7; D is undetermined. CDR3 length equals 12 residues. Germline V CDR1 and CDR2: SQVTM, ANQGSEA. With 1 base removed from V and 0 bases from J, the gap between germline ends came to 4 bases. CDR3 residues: CSVEASSYEQYF. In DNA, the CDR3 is TGCAGCGTTGAAGCTTCCTCCTACGAGCAGTACTTC.

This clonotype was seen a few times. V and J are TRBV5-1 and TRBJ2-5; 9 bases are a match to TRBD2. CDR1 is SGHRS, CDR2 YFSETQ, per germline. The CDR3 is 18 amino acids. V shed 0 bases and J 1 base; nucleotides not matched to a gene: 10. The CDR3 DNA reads TGCGCCAGCAGCTTGGCGCCTAGCGGGACGACAATCCAAGAGACCCAGTACTTC. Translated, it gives CASSLAPSGTTIQETQYF.

CDR3 nucleotide sequence: TGTGCCAGCAGCGTAGAACTAGCGGCCTACAATGAGCAGTTCTTC. It specifies CASSVELAAYNEQFF. The chain joins TRBV9 to TRBJ2-1; 8 bases fit TRBD2. The germline V gene encodes CDR1 SGDLS and CDR2 YYNGEE. The ends lost 0 bases at V and 2 bases at J; junction bases unmatched: 1. The CDR3 covers 15 residues. Filled out from reference TRBV9 and TRBJ2-1, the complete variable domain reads DSGVTQTPKHLITATGQRVTLRCSPRSGDLSVYWYQQSLDQGLQFLIQYYNGEERAKGNILERFSAQQFPDLHSELNLSSLELGDSALYFCASSVELAAYNEQFFGPGTRLTVL.

The CDR3 region is CASSLASTSYEQYF. CDR3 sequence (DNA): TGTGCCAGCAGCTTAGCTAGTACCTCCTACGAGCAGTACTTC. The gene calls are TRBV7-8 and TRBJ2-7, with unresolved D. This CDR3 is 14 amino acids long. Germline V lookup: CDR1 SGHVS, CDR2 FQNEAQ. Trimming left V 0 bases short and J 0 bases short, with 6 bases between.

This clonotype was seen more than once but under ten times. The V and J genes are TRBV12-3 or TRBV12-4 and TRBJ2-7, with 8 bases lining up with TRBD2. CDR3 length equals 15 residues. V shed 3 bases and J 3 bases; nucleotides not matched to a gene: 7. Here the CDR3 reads CASSLGLAGFYEQYF. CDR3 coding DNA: TGTGCCAGCAGTTTGGGGCTAGCGGGCTTCTACGAGCAGTACTTC.

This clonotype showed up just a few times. Here the CDR3 reads CASSSRTANSPLHF. CDR3 bases: TGTGCCAGCAGCTCACGGACAGCTAATTCACCCCTCCACTTT. The gene calls are TRBV7-9 and TRBJ1-6; possible D gene TRBD1, 6 bases. The CDR3 contains 14 residues. Per the germline V gene, CDR1 is SEHNR and CDR2 is FQNEAQ (reference sequence). V was pared by 4 bases and J by 6 bases, with 10 bases between.